Included here is one T cell receptor (beta chain) sequence, with context. The antigen remains undetermined. Assay: immunoSEQ multiplex PCR; the TCRdb copy retains only in-frame clones and omits some. The sample lists approximately 100,000 clones, about 87% occurring once. The data were taken from a study of cytomegalovirus exposure and HLA in healthy donors. The study drew the donors from its approximately 110-subject validation cohort, separate from the 666-subject first cohort. Study findings and constraints: Subsequent analysis revealed that first-cohort TCR clusters tended to co-occur in the 130 or so validation repertoires.

The TCR originated in a woman in her late teens or twenties in good health and CMV-seropositive. Sequencing was done on a sample of PBMCs.

In nucleotides, the CDR3 is TGTGCCAGCAGCCATTCCTCTAGCGGGGGGGGCAATGAGCAGTTCTTC. This translates into CASSHSSSGGGNEQFF. The chain links TRBV14 to TRBJ2-1; 12 nucleotides match TRBD2. Germline-derived CDR1 and CDR2 are SGHDN and FVKESK. The CDR3 loop spans 16 amino acids. V lost 3 bases, J lost 6 bases, and 6 bases stayed unmatched.